One T cell receptor beta chain is described in this entry. Antigen unknown. This sample was included in a study of tumor and adjacent non-tumor tissue in lung cancer. A modified ARM-PCR protocol with three rounds of nested PCR amplified TCRbeta. TCRdb itself ran the multiplex PCR reads through MiXCR, one entry per CDR3 protein. The table lists approximately 70,000 distinct CDR3 sequences, roughly 73% of them singletons. RNA was extracted from bulk tissue without any cell sorting. V gave up 9 bases and J gave up 7 bases; unmatched junction bases: 7. The germline V gene has CDR1 SGHNT and CDR2 YYREEE (reference sequence). The CDR3 is 13 residues long. General study points: Higher tumor TCR diversity was associated with shorter survival.

This receptor was identified in a man between 60 and 75 years old with non-small cell lung cancer. V gene TRBV5-4 combines with J gene TRBJ2-4; 10 nucleotides agree with TRBD2. Sequencing was done on a sample of lung tumor tissue. The CDR3: CATSLAGENIQYF. DNA for the CDR3: TGTGCCACTAGCCTAGCGGGAGAGAACATTCAGTACTTC.